This record concerns one T cell receptor beta chain sequence. This clonotype appeared many times. The antigen this receptor binds is unknown. No qualities accompany the bases; no much larger clone lies one base away. CDR1 and CDR2 were assigned from the germline V gene (reference sequence) as MNHEY and SMNVEV. Trimming removed 7 bases from V and 0 bases from J, leaving 10 bases between the germline ends. The CDR3 spans 14 residues, from the cysteine through the phenylalanine. Only the CDR3 part of the read is kept: 42 bases, read in frame from the first base. This sample stems from a study of CD8 T cells in ankylosing spondylitis (dated by TCRdb to about 2017). Study-wide context: The study set out to find disease-linked TCR variants by profiling T cell receptor beta repertoires in ankylosing spondylitis patients and healthy donors. The full study cohort was made up of 25 ankylosing spondylitis patients and 95 to 130 healthy donors. Peripheral blood samples were taken, and synovial fluid was additionally collected from ankylosing spondylitis patients. What the research found in general, with its limitations: The disease-linked clones were reported as significantly enriched in matched synovial fluid samples from ankylosing spondylitis patients. A TCR beta motif made up of several highly homologous amino acid variants appeared to be characteristic of blood from ankylosing spondylitis patients. In peripheral blood, the disease-linked clones were found at relatively low frequencies and had a CD8+ phenotype. Some of the motif variants had been reported before in the synovial fluid and blood of reactive arthritis patients, a finding that suggests common disease-initiation mechanisms.

Sequencing used an Illumina HiSeq 2500. Quantitative 5'-RACE with molecular barcodes was used to prepare TCR beta libraries. In the paper's pipeline: A new computational method, built on a probabilistic model of VDJ rearrangement, was used to identify disease-linked TCR variants. TCRdb handled the public reads itself, with Q25 trimming in fastp and clone calling in MiXCR, and kept productive beta chains. Every distinct CDR3 protein forms one entry, paired with its most common genes and DNA. None of the V and J calls come from the authors' own analysis; TCRdb made them. Counted in this sample were about 220,000 distinct CDR3 sequences; about 10% of them appeared once. The top ten constitute approximately 20% of the sample.

The sequence is built from TRBV27 and TRBJ2-1; TRBD2 is a weak D gene call, 5 bases matching. The sequenced sample was blood, either unsorted or a sorted T cell fraction (not recorded which). This TCR was sampled from a male donor with ankylosing spondylitis or in good health (not recorded which). The bases are TGTGCCAGCATTCCTAGCTTCTCCTACAATGAGCAGTTCTTC. The translation is CASIPSFSYNEQFF.